The 21 T cell receptor beta chains below all came from one sample that was sequenced in a study of T cell responses to AZD1222 COVID-19 vaccine (dated by TCRdb to about 2021). This specimen's time point label, per the study, means: baseline before first vaccination. The method behind the library was the immunoSEQ multiplex PCR assay. Held by TCRdb, this immuneACCESS table contains in-frame sequences only and omits some clones. Under half of the omission traces to an unresolved V gene where checked; the cause of the rest is unknown. Recorded for this sample are about 160,000 clones; about 95% of them occurred a single time. About 1.3% of the sample is held by the ten biggest clonotypes. The sequencing here drew on peripheral blood, taken on day 0 of AZD1222 vaccination. These receptor sequences come from an adult in good health.

This clone came up once. The rearrangement joins TRBV6-4 to TRBJ1-2; D ambiguous. Germline CDR1 reads MRHNA; CDR2 reads SNTAGT. This CDR3 contains 14 residues. The ends were cut back, 6 bases at V and 5 bases at J, with 16 bases in the middle. CDR3 residues: CASSVSPLGYGYTF. As DNA, the CDR3 is TGTGCCAGCAGCGTAAGCCCCTTGGGGTATGGCTACACCTTC.

This chain joins TRBV2 and TRBJ2-3; D unresolved. Trimming took 3 bases from V and 4 from J, leaving 5 bases between them. The CDR3 is made up of 12 amino acids. Germline values: CDR1 SNHLY, CDR2 FYNNEI. CDR3 sequence reads: CASSDASDTQYF. The CDR3 DNA reads as TGTGCCAGCAGTGATGCCTCAGATACGCAGTATTTT. Based on the CDR3 plus reference TRBV2 and TRBJ2-3, the full variable domain is EPEVTQTPSHQVTQMGQEVILRCVPISNHLYFYWYRQILGQKVEFLVSFYNNEISEKSEIFDDQFSVERPDGSNFTLKIRSTKLEDSAMYFCASSDASDTQYFGPGTRLTVL.

This chain connects TRBV28 to TRBJ1-3; TRBD1 matches at 7 bases. Germline CDR1 is MDHEN and CDR2 is SYDVKM. This CDR3 has 15 residues. The ends lost 2 bases at V and 4 bases at J; junction bases unmatched: 5. Here the CDR3 reads CASSLLQGVGNTIYF. The CDR3 DNA reads TGTGCCAGCAGTTTACTCCAGGGGGTGGGAAACACCATATATTTT.

The chain has TRBV27 and TRBJ1-6; the D is unclear. The V end was cut by 0 bases, the J end by 0 bases, with 6 bases between. The V gene's germline CDR1 is MNHEY and CDR2 SMNVEV (reference sequence). The CDR3 runs to 16 residues. The CDR3: CASSLSTNSYNSPLHF. The CDR3 coding sequence is TGTGCCAGCAGTTTATCCACGAACTCCTATAATTCACCCCTCCACTTT.

The CDR3 loop is CATSDGGADTQYF. In DNA form, the CDR3 reads TGTGCCACCAGTGATGGCGGCGCAGATACGCAGTATTTT. The chain is built from TRBV24-1 and TRBJ2-3; D unclear. V shed 3 bases and J shed 4 bases, with 7 bases lying between them. The CDR3 consists of 13 residues. Looked up from germline, CDR1 is KGHDR and CDR2 is SFDVKD.

The chain has TRBV19 and TRBJ1-3; D unclear. Germline lookup yields CDR1 LNHDA and CDR2 SQIVND (reference sequence). Trimming took off 8 bases at V and 0 bases at J, with 11 bases between the two ends. The CDR3 spans 14 residues. CDR3 region: CASQTGDSGNTIYF. The CDR3 DNA reads TGTGCCAGTCAGACCGGCGACTCTGGAAACACCATATATTTT. Full variable domain (missing parts from reference TRBV19 and TRBJ1-3): DGGITQSPKYLFRKEGQNVTLSCEQNLNHDAMYWYRQDPGQGLRLIYYSQIVNDFQKGDIAEGYSVSREKKESFPLTVTSAQKNPTAFYLCASQTGDSGNTIYFGEGSWLTVV.

This chain joins TRBV11-2 and TRBJ2-3; weak D call: TRBD2 (5 bases). V was pared by 5 bases and J by 4 bases, with 13 bases between. The germline CDR1 and CDR2 sequences are SGHAT and FQNNGV. The CDR3 spans 14 residues. The CDR3 sequence is CASSLMDSPDTQYF. DNA of the CDR3: TGTGCCAGCAGCCTCATGGACTCCCCAGATACGCAGTATTTT.

The rearrangement links TRBV12-3 or TRBV12-4 to TRBJ1-2, with D unclear. The CDR3 has 13 residues. The V gene lost 7 bases and the J gene lost 6 bases, with 15 bases spanning the gap. This chain's CDR3 is CASKERTWDGYTF. CDR3 in DNA: TGTGCCAGCAAAGAACGGACCTGGGATGGCTACACCTTC.

This clone showed up just a few times. The chain combines TRBV6-4 with TRBJ2-2; D gene uncertain. V shed 9 bases and J shed 2 bases, with 1 base lying between them. Germline CDR1 reads MRHNA; CDR2 reads SNTAGT. The CDR3 length is 10 residues. This CDR3 reads CASNTGELFF. The CDR3 coding sequence is TGTGCCAGTAACACCGGGGAGCTGTTTTTT.

This clone was found once. The V and J genes are TRBV5-1 and TRBJ2-3, with D perhaps assigned TRBD1 or TRBD2 (6 bases each). Trimming removed 5 bases from V and 2 bases from J, with 15 bases in between. The CDR3 spans 15 residues. From germline, CDR1 is SGHRS and CDR2 YFSETQ. The CDR3 nucleotides read TGCGCCAGCAGTTGGAGGGGGACGTACACAGATACGCAGTATTTT. Its translation: CASSWRGTYTDTQYF.

The genes are TRBV28 and TRBJ1-5; TRBD1 matches 10 bases. Germline CDR1 and CDR2: MDHEN and SYDVKM. The junction had 3 bases not matched to a gene; V was cut back by 5 bases and J by 2 bases. The CDR3 totals 15 residues. The CDR3 protein is CASSPGTGGNQPQHF. CDR3 bases: TGTGCCAGCAGTCCTGGGACAGGGGGCAATCAGCCCCAGCATTTT.

The chain combines TRBV5-4 with TRBJ1-4; TRBD1 matches 10 bases. V lost 4 bases, J lost 10 bases, and 13 bases stayed unmatched. The CDR3 contains 16 residues. Looked up from germline, CDR1 is SGHNT and CDR2 is YYREEE (reference sequence). The DNA for the CDR3 is TGTGCCAGCAGCGGGGACCACGACAGGGGGCGAGCAAAACTGTTTTTT. This codes for CASSGDHDRGRAKLFF.

The gene calls are TRBV2 and TRBJ2-2; D not certain. The CDR3 contains 13 residues. Trimming removed 3 bases from V and 6 bases from J, with 8 bases in between. CDR1 and CDR2 from the germline V gene are SNHLY and FYNNEI. This chain's CDR3 is CASSDRVPGELFF. The CDR3 bases are TGTGCCAGCAGTGATAGGGTCCCCGGGGAGCTGTTTTTT.

This chain uses TRBV12-3 or TRBV12-4 with TRBJ1-5; D is perhaps TRBD1 (6 bases). The ends were cut back, 2 bases at V and 7 bases at J, with 9 bases in the middle. This CDR3 is built from 13 residues. The CDR3 loop reads CASSLPGAQPQHF. The CDR3 bases are TGTGCCAGCAGTTTACCAGGGGCCCAGCCCCAGCATTTT.

This chain links TRBV24-1 with TRBJ1-2; D might be TRBD1 (5 bases). The germline V and J ends were trimmed by 5 bases and 6 bases, with 12 bases remaining between them. This CDR3 is 13 amino acids long. Germline lookup yields CDR1 KGHDR and CDR2 SFDVKD. CDR3 bases: TGTGCCACCAGTGCCCCAGGGTCAGATGGCTACACCTTC. This translates into CATSAPGSDGYTF.

V is TRBV5-6 and J is TRBJ1-4; no firm D call. The V gene's germline CDR1 is SGHDT and CDR2 YYEEEE. CDR3 length: 14 residues. Deletions cut 0 bases from V and 8 bases from J, with 11 bases between. The CDR3: CASSLVGAGEKLFF. As DNA, the CDR3 is TGTGCCAGCAGCTTGGTGGGAGCGGGGGAAAAACTGTTTTTT.

CDR3: CASSPHYLAGGNEQYV. CDR3 sequence (DNA): TGTGCCAGCAGTCCCCACTACTTAGCGGGGGGTAACGAGCAGTACGTC. The chain combines TRBV27 with TRBJ2-7, with 10 bases fitting TRBD2. The CDR3 runs to 16 residues. V dropped 5 bases and J dropped 5; count of bases not matched to a gene: 12. Germline V gene lookup returns CDR1 MNHEY and CDR2 SMNVEV (reference sequence).

V is TRBV10-3 and J is TRBJ2-3; 7 nucleotides match TRBD1. Germline values: CDR1 ENHRY, CDR2 SYGVKD. V lost 5 bases, J lost 6 bases, and 17 bases stayed unmatched. This CDR3 has 17 residues. For the CDR3, the DNA is TGTGCCATCAGTATTCAAGGACAGGTGCTTGATAGGGATACGCAGTATTTT. It is translated as CAISIQGQVLDRDTQYF.

The chain combines TRBV27 with TRBJ1-1, with D tentatively TRBD1 (5 bases). Trimming cost V 6 bases and J 3 bases, with 11 bases left between them. The CDR3 spans 13 residues. Germline V lookup: CDR1 MNHEY, CDR2 SMNVEV (reference sequence). The CDR3 DNA sequence: TGTGCCAGCAGGACAAGGGGTTACACTGAAGCTTTCTTT. Its protein is CASRTRGYTEAFF.

This sequence joins TRBV4-3 and TRBJ1-6; no firm D call. Germline V gene data show CDR1 as LGHNA and CDR2 as YSLEER. CDR3 length equals 15 residues. Between the trimmed V and J ends, which lost 0 bases and 7 bases, there was a span of 10 bases. CDR3 coding DNA: TGCGCCAGCAGCCAAGAACGCCGTAGGAATTCACCCCTCCACTTT. Protein product: CASSQERRRNSPLHF.

V usage is TRBV4-3 and J usage is TRBJ1-3; the D gene is possibly TRBD1 (5 bases). Germline CDR1 LGHNA, CDR2 YSLEER. This CDR3 is built from 17 residues. Trimming cost V 0 bases and J 4 bases, with 16 bases left between them. The CDR3 DNA follows: TGCGCCAGCAGCCAAGATGCTGTCGGGGGGGTAGGAAACACCATATATTTT. Its translation: CASSQDAVGGVGNTIYF.